One sample yielded the 14 T cell receptor beta chains listed below, sequenced in a study of T cell repertoires in cytomegalovirus infection. These receptors have no identified antigens. MiXCR, applied by TCRdb to the reads, yields one record per CDR3 protein. Of roughly 500,000 distinct CDR3 sequences listed, around a third are singletons. This sample comprised cultured PBMCs, obtained from culture after CMV antigen stimulation. The receptor set was obtained from a human donor in good health (CMV status not recorded). Some clones in this sample may be carry-over from other donors' samples.

The chain uses TRBV19 and TRBJ2-1, with 10 bases that match TRBD2. Per germline, CDR1 LNHDA and CDR2 SQIVND (reference sequence). V shed 5 bases and J 3 bases; nucleotides not matched to a gene: 16. The CDR3 length is 19 residues. CDR3 region: CASSLRGRTWTSGYNEQFF. The CDR3 nucleotides read TGTGCCAGTAGTTTGCGGGGCAGAACTTGGACTAGCGGCTACAATGAGCAGTTCTTC.

This chain uses TRBV11-2 with TRBJ2-1; possibly TRBD1 or TRBD2 for D (5 bases each). This CDR3 contains 15 residues. Trimming shortened V by 8 bases and J by 1 base, and 15 bases separated the two germline ends. Germline CDR1 is SGHAT and CDR2 is FQNNGV. The CDR3 nucleotides read TGTGCCAGCCGCCTTTGGGGGAAATCCTACAATGAGCAGTTCTTC. This sequence encodes CASRLWGKSYNEQFF.

CDR3 protein: CASSQEGARLNYGYTF. For the CDR3, the DNA is TGTGCCAGCAGCCAAGAGGGGGCGCGGCTGAACTATGGCTACACCTTC. V and J are TRBV3-1 and TRBJ1-2; D perhaps matches TRBD1 (6 bases). The V end lost 0 bases, the J end lost 2 bases, and 13 bases lay between the germline ends. Germline V gene lookup returns CDR1 LGHDT and CDR2 YNNKEL (reference sequence). The CDR3 is made up of 16 amino acids.

This clonotype was recorded a few times. The rearrangement joins TRBV2 to TRBJ2-1, with 15 nucleotides matching TRBD2. Germline V CDR1 and CDR2: SNHLY, FYNNEI. CDR3 length: 18 residues. V shed 6 bases, J shed 7 bases, and the junction held 13 bases outside the gene matches. The CDR3 sequence: CASRDGLAGGPGRNEQFF. CDR3 DNA sequence: TGTGCCAGCAGGGACGGACTAGCGGGAGGGCCAGGTAGGAATGAGCAGTTCTTC.

This sequence joins TRBV19 and TRBJ1-3; no clear D. Between the trimmed V and J ends, which lost 5 bases and 0 bases, there was a span of 14 bases. This CDR3 comprises 16 residues. Germline CDR1 and CDR2: LNHDA and SQIVND (reference sequence). The CDR3 DNA is TGTGCCAGTAGTCTACCAGGACGGAGCTCTGGAAACACCATATATTTT. This translates into CASSLPGRSSGNTIYF.

The rearrangement links TRBV11-2 to TRBJ1-4, with a weak D call TRBD1 (6 bases). The CDR3 spans 15 residues. Germline values: CDR1 SGHAT, CDR2 FQNNGV. V dropped 3 bases and J dropped 3 bases, with 11 bases sitting between them. CDR3 coding DNA: TGTGCCAGCAGCTTTAACAGGGACTCTAATGAAAAACTGTTTTTT. This codes for CASSFNRDSNEKLFF.

This chain connects TRBV12-3 or TRBV12-4 to TRBJ1-2; D perhaps matches TRBD1 (6 bases). This CDR3 contains 15 residues. Trimming stripped 5 bases from V and 8 bases from J, with 21 bases between. This CDR3 is CASSLTGSSGEGYTF. CDR3 coding DNA: TGTGCCAGCAGTCTGACAGGTTCGAGTGGAGAGGGCTACACCTTC.

V usage is TRBV6-6 and J usage is TRBJ2-2; D remains ambiguous. The V gene's germline CDR1 is MNHNY and CDR2 SVGAGI (reference sequence). V gave up 2 bases and J gave up 5 bases, with 6 bases separating them. The CDR3 totals 13 residues. CDR3 protein: CASSYITTGELFF. The CDR3 DNA is TGTGCCAGCAGTTACATAACAACCGGGGAGCTGTTTTTT.

The chain couples TRBV6-5 to TRBJ1-1; tentatively, D is TRBD1 (6 bases). CDR1 is MNHEY, CDR2 SVGAGI, per germline. This CDR3 spans 14 amino acids. V was trimmed by 5 bases and J by 6 bases, leaving 16 bases between them. CDR3 sequence (DNA): TGTGCCAGCAGTGGGGGTGGGGGGGCTGCTGAAGCTTTCTTT. This sequence encodes CASSGGGGAAEAFF.

This chain joins TRBV30 and TRBJ1-5, with TRBD1 matching 7 bases. CDR1 and CDR2 (germline): GTSNPN, SVGIG (reference sequence). Trimming took 5 bases from V and 7 from J; bases not matched to a gene: 11. There are 14 residues in the CDR3. CDR3 DNA sequence: TGTGCCTGGGACTCGACAGGGCAGGGACAGCCCCAGCATTTT. It translates to CAWDSTGQGQPQHF.

This clonotype came up many times. CDR3 sequence (DNA): TGTGCCAGTAGTATGTTGGGAGGGGGAGGGGGCACTGAAGCTTTCTTT. This encodes CASSMLGGGGGTEAFF. The chain combines TRBV19 with TRBJ1-1; possibly TRBD1 for D (6 bases). The CDR3 length is 16 residues. With 3 bases removed from V and 4 bases from J, the gap between germline ends came to 18 bases. Per the germline V gene, CDR1 is LNHDA and CDR2 is SQIVND (reference sequence).

V and J are TRBV28 and TRBJ2-1; D might be TRBD2 (6 bases). The V gene's germline CDR1 is MDHEN and CDR2 SYDVKM. Trimming took 7 bases from V and 6 from J, leaving 10 bases between them. This CDR3 has 12 residues. The CDR3 DNA follows: TGTGCCAGCAATCCGGGAGCCAATGAGCAGTTCTTC. The encoded protein is CASNPGANEQFF.

A few counts support this clonotype. The chain couples TRBV19 to TRBJ1-4, with a possible D match to TRBD1 (5 bases). The germline CDR1 and CDR2 sequences are LNHDA and SQIVND (reference sequence). The CDR3 runs to 15 residues. The V end was cut by 5 bases, the J end by 0 bases, with 10 bases between. CDR3 sequence (DNA): TGTGCCAGTAGTGTTGGGACCTCAACTAATGAAAAACTGTTTTTT. This sequence encodes CASSVGTSTNEKLFF.

This clonotype was recorded many times. The rearrangement links TRBV7-2 to TRBJ2-3; a weak D match, TRBD2 (6 bases). The CDR3 consists of 13 residues. The V gene lost 5 bases and the J gene lost 4 bases, with 10 bases spanning the gap. CDR1 and CDR2 from the germline V gene are SGHTA and FQGNSA. The CDR3 DNA reads TGTGCCAGCAGCCAGGGAGGTCCAGATACGCAGTATTTT. Protein product: CASSQGGPDTQYF.